These T cell receptor beta chains were read from a single sample in a study of patients and donors after allogeneic stem cell transplantation. TCRdb itself ran the RT-PCR reads through MiXCR, one entry per CDR3 protein. The sample carries hundreds of thousands of distinct CDR3 sequences, roughly 16% recorded once. The source material was blood, either unsorted or a sorted T cell fraction (not recorded which). The receptor set was obtained from a human donor who was either an allogeneic HSCT recipient or a stem cell or donor lymphocyte infusion donor (not recorded which). It is not recorded whose cells these are; they may come from a transplant donor. Each CDR3 is given with its conserved first and last residue. The D gene is left open where the match is weak. Size tells how often a clone was seen (once, few, many) or the class of an expanded clone, and some rows leave it out.

D | J | length | size | V | CDR3 | DNA
NA | TRBJ2-1 | 14 | few | TRBV3-1 | CASSSRVGGNEQFF | TGTGCCAGCAGCTCACGCGTAGGGGGAAATGAGCAGTTCTTC
TRBD1 | TRBJ2-7 | 15 | NA | TRBV11-1 | CASSFRDRETYEQYF | TGTGCCAGCAGCTTTCGGGACAGGGAGACCTACGAGCAGTACTTC
TRBD1 | TRBJ1-5 | 19 | few | TRBV11-1 | CASSAGPGTGDLGNQPQHF | TGTGCCAGCAGCGCAGGCCCCGGGACAGGGGACCTGGGCAATCAGCCCCAGCATTTT
NA | TRBJ2-7 | 12 | few | TRBV5-1 | CASSLLTYEQYF | TGCGCCAGCAGCCTGCTCACCTACGAGCAGTACTTC
NA | TRBJ2-2 | 11 | NA | TRBV20-1 | CSARLVGELFF | TGCAGTGCTAGATTAGTGGGGGAGCTGTTTTTT
NA | TRBJ2-1 | 15 | NA | TRBV14 | CASSHGGQSYNEQFF | TGTGCCAGCAGCCACGGAGGGCAATCCTACAATGAGCAGTTCTTC
NA | TRBJ1-1 | 13 | few | TRBV29-1 | CSVETGRRTEAFF | TGCAGCGTGGAAACAGGGAGGAGGACTGAAGCTTTCTTT
NA | TRBJ2-7 | 16 | NA | TRBV18 | CASSSGARGFRGPPYF | TGTGCCAGCTCATCGGGAGCCCGGGGTTTCCGGGGCCCCCCGTACTTC
NA | TRBJ1-5 | 16 | NA | TRBV12-3/TRBV12-4 | CASSASGTTRNQPQHF | TGTGCCAGCAGTGCATCCGGGACTACCCGCAATCAGCCCCAGCATTTT
TRBD1 | TRBJ2-5 | 16 | few | TRBV12-3/TRBV12-4 | CASSPIGTGSGETQYF | TGTGCCAGCAGTCCCATCGGGACAGGGTCTGGAGAGACCCAGTACTTC
TRBD1 | TRBJ2-7 | 14 | few | TRBV27 | CASRSRDRAHEQYF | TGTGCCAGCAGATCCCGGGACAGGGCCCACGAGCAGTACTTC
NA | TRBJ2-3 | 17 | NA | TRBV7-3 | CASSLLGSGPYTDTQYF | TGTGCCAGCAGCTTATTAGGCAGCGGGCCGTACACAGATACGCAGTATTTT
TRBD2 | TRBJ2-3 | 16 | NA | TRBV29-1 | CSVDGGSSGSTDTQYF | TGCAGCGTTGACGGGGGGTCTAGCGGTAGCACAGATACGCAGTATTTT
NA | TRBJ2-5 | 19 | many | TRBV11-1 | CATRETAIGSGWYQETQYF | TGTGCCACAAGAGAGACGGCGATCGGCAGCGGTTGGTACCAAGAGACCCAGTACTTC
TRBD2 | TRBJ2-3 | 16 | NA | TRBV9 | CASSVIAGTNTDTQYF | TGTGCCAGCAGCGTCATAGCCGGGACTAACACAGATACGCAGTATTTT
NA | TRBJ1-5 | 13 | NA | TRBV2 | CASSEVGGGPQHF | TGTGCCAGCAGTGAAGTGGGGGGTGGTCCCCAGCATTTT
NA | TRBJ2-5 | 15 | NA | TRBV5-6 | CASSFGGLGQETQYF | TGTGCCAGCAGCTTCGGGGGCCTTGGACAAGAGACCCAGTACTTC
TRBD1 | TRBJ1-1 | 14 | many | TRBV20-1 | CSASGQGRDTEAFF | TGCAGTGCTAGCGGACAGGGGAGGGACACTGAAGCTTTCTTT
TRBD1 | TRBJ1-1 | 14 | NA | TRBV11-2 | CASSSGQVNTEAFF | TGTGCCAGCAGCTCGGGACAGGTGAACACTGAAGCTTTCTTT
TRBD1 | TRBJ2-3 | 15 | once | TRBV7-9 | CASSLLGTATDTQYF | TGTGCCAGCAGCTTACTCGGGACAGCCACAGATACGCAGTATTTT
TRBD2 | TRBJ2-2 | 18 | few | TRBV3-1 | CASSQVPPSGRNTGELFF | TGTGCCAGCAGCCAAGTTCCCCCTAGCGGGAGAAACACCGGGGAGCTGTTTTTT
NA | TRBJ2-2 | 14 | NA | TRBV6-5 | CASSYGGATGELFF | TGTGCCAGCAGTTATGGGGGGGCAACCGGGGAGCTGTTTTTT
TRBD1 | TRBJ1-3 | 15 | few | TRBV12-3/TRBV12-4 | CASTTRTGAGNTIYF | TGTGCCAGCACCACCCGGACAGGGGCTGGAAACACCATATATTTT
NA | TRBJ1-5 | 13 | many | TRBV6-1 | CASSVSGNQPQHF | TGTGCCAGCAGTGTAAGTGGGAATCAGCCCCAGCATTTT
TRBD2 | TRBJ2-1 | 16 | NA | TRBV24-1 | CATRAQGSGGAGEQFF | TGTGCCACCAGGGCACAGGGAAGCGGGGGGGCCGGTGAGCAGTTCTTC
TRBD1 | TRBJ1-4 | 15 | few | TRBV5-1 | CASSSQDREREKLFF | TGCGCCAGCAGCTCCCAGGACAGGGAGAGGGAAAAACTGTTTTTT
TRBD1 | TRBJ2-5 | 16 | NA | TRBV29-1 | CSVVIGHRGFGETQYF | TGCAGCGTTGTAATCGGGCACAGGGGGTTCGGGGAGACCCAGTACTTC
TRBD1 | TRBJ2-7 | 15 | NA | TRBV18 | CASSPIVGQSYEQYF | TGTGCCAGCTCACCAATTGTGGGACAGTCATACGAGCAGTACTTC
TRBD2 | TRBJ2-1 | 17 | NA | TRBV4-3 | CASSQDQNSGALGEQFF | TGCGCCAGCAGCCAAGATCAGAATAGCGGGGCTTTAGGTGAGCAGTTCTTC
NA | TRBJ1-2 | 12 | NA | TRBV5-1 | CASSPSDYGYTF | TGCGCCAGCAGCCCATCAGACTATGGCTACACCTTC
NA | TRBJ2-1 | 13 | once | TRBV6-5 | CASSYSKGFTQFF | TGTGCCAGCAGTTACTCGAAAGGATTTACGCAGTTCTTC
NA | TRBJ2-1 | 13 | few | TRBV7-3 | CASSLDGVSEQFF | TGTGCCAGCAGCTTAGACGGGGTGAGTGAGCAGTTCTTC
TRBD2 | TRBJ2-1 | 15 | many | TRBV6-5 | CASSYLAGGPDEQFF | TGTGCCAGCAGTTACTTAGCGGGAGGGCCAGATGAGCAGTTCTTC
TRBD1 | TRBJ1-1 | 13 | many | TRBV12-3/TRBV12-4 | CASSGQAPTEAFF | TGTGCCAGCAGCGGACAGGCTCCCACTGAAGCTTTCTTT
TRBD2 | TRBJ2-1 | 14 | few | TRBV20-1 | CSAPWGGSYNEQFF | TGCAGTGCCCCCTGGGGGGGGTCCTACAATGAGCAGTTCTTC
NA | TRBJ2-4 | 12 | NA | TRBV12-3/TRBV12-4 | CASSHQDVIQYF | TGTGCCAGCAGTCACCAGGATGTCATTCAGTACTTC
NA | TRBJ2-3 | 16 | few | TRBV7-9 | CASSWRVTTCTDTQYF | TGTGCCAGCAGCTGGAGAGTGACTACCTGCACAGATACGCAGTATTTT
TRBD2 | TRBJ2-7 | 14 | many | TRBV7-9 | CASSSQLADYEQYF | TGTGCCAGCAGCTCCCAACTAGCGGACTACGAGCAGTACTTC
TRBD2 | TRBJ2-3 | 16 | NA | TRBV3-1 | CASSHNGGDTTDTQYF | TGTGCCAGCAGCCATAACGGGGGGGATACCACAGATACGCAGTATTTT
NA | TRBJ2-5 | 13 | few | TRBV12-3/TRBV12-4 | CASSPRLGETQYF | TGTGCCAGCAGTCCCCGACTAGGGGAGACCCAGTACTTC
TRBD1 | TRBJ1-1 | 15 | few | TRBV11-2 | CASSLIKGALTEAFF | TGTGCCAGCAGCTTAATCAAGGGGGCTCTCACTGAAGCTTTCTTT
TRBD1 | TRBJ1-2 | 14 | many | TRBV4-3 | CASSRTGGGYGYTF | TGCGCCAGCAGCCGAACAGGGGGCGGCTATGGCTACACCTTC
TRBD2 | TRBJ2-1 | 14 | many | TRBV12-3/TRBV12-4 | CASSPRLAGGPQFF | TGTGCCAGCAGTCCTCGACTAGCGGGGGGGCCGCAGTTCTTC
NA | TRBJ2-3 | 16 | few | TRBV5-1 | CASSSDRAAGTDTQYF | TGCGCCAGCAGCTCCGACCGGGCCGCGGGCACAGATACGCAGTATTTT
TRBD2 | TRBJ2-7 | 13 | NA | TRBV30 | CAWNPGLAYEQYF | TGTGCCTGGAATCCGGGACTAGCCTACGAGCAGTACTTC
TRBD1 | TRBJ1-5 | 13 | NA | TRBV20-1 | CSAKTGRDQPQHF | TGCAGTGCTAAGACAGGGAGGGATCAGCCCCAGCATTTT
NA | TRBJ2-1 | 13 | NA | TRBV24-1 | CATNDRADNEQFF | TGTGCCACCAATGATCGGGCGGACAATGAGCAGTTCTTC
TRBD1 | TRBJ2-7 | 16 | NA | TRBV4-3 | CASSQDPRDSVYEQYF | TGCGCCAGCAGCCAAGATCCAAGGGACAGCGTGTACGAGCAGTACTTC
TRBD1 | TRBJ1-2 | 13 | NA | TRBV7-2 | CASSRQGRNGYTF | TGTGCCAGCAGTCGACAGGGTAGGAATGGCTACACCTTC